This entry concerns a single T cell receptor (beta chain). V was pared by 1 base and J by 2 bases, with 7 bases between. This CDR3 has 14 amino acids. Germline lookup yields CDR1 SGHDN and CDR2 FVKESK. These data are taken from a study of blood T cell repertoires in COVID-19. The data were produced by immunoSEQ multiplex PCR, yet TCRdb's version contains in-frame clones alone and is incomplete. The sample lists about 82,000 clones; under 80% were seen once. This receptor was identified in a man aged 60 to 75 with COVID-19, enrolled during active disease. Sequences were obtained from peripheral blood. This sequence joins TRBV14 and TRBJ2-3; no clear D. The CDR3 spells CASSQARHTDTQYF. Written as DNA, the CDR3 is TGTGCCAGCAGCCAAGCGAGGCACACAGATACGCAGTATTTT. Full variable domain (rest looked up from reference TRBV14 and TRBJ2-3): EAGVTQFPSHSVIEKGQTVTLRCDPISGHDNLYWYRRVMGKEIKFLLHFVKESKQDESGMPNNRFLAERTGGTYSTLKVQPAELEDSGVYFCASSQARHTDTQYFGPGTRLTVL.